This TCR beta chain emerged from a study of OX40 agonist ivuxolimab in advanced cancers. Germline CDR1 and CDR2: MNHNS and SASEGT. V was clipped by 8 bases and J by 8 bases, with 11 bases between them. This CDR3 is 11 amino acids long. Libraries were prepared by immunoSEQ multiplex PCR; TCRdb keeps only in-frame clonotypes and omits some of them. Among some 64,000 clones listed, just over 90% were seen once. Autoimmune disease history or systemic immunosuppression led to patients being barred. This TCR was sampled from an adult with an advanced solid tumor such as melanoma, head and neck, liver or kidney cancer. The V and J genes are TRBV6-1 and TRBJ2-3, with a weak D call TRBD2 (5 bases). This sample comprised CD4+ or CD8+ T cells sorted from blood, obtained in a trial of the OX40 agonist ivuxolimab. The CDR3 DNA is TGTGCCAGCTCCCGGGAAGGTACGCAGTATTTT. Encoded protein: CASSREGTQYF.